This entry features one T cell receptor (beta chain) sequence. The record originates from a study of technical replicates of blood from several donors. Germline values: CDR1 MDHEN, CDR2 SYDVKM. This CDR3 has 20 residues. V was clipped by 4 bases and J by 4 bases; unmatched bases: 17. Libraries were prepared by immunoSEQ multiplex PCR; TCRdb keeps only in-frame clonotypes and omits some of them. The data contain roughly 76,000 clones, 91% of them singletons. This chain links TRBV28 with TRBJ2-2, with 11 bases aligning to TRBD1. The TCR sequence derives from a human donor in good health. Some clones in this sample may be carry-over from other donors' samples. The sequencing input was T cells isolated from PBMCs. CDR3 DNA: TGTGCCAGCAGTTCATGGACAGGGGGCGCGCTCGGGGGAGCCACCGGGGAGCTGTTTTTT. Residues: CASSSWTGGALGGATGELFF. The entire variable domain, with the rest obtained from reference TRBV28 and TRBJ2-2, is as follows: DVKVTQSSRYLVKRTGEKVFLECVQDMDHENMFWYRQDPGLGLRLIYFSYDVKMKEKGDIPEGYSVSREKKERFSLILESASTNQTSMYLCASSSWTGGALGGATGELFFGEGSRLTVL.